This is a list of T cell receptor beta chains from one sample in a study of patients and donors after allogeneic stem cell transplantation. Using its own MiXCR run on the RT-PCR reads, TCRdb lists one record per CDR3 protein. The sample includes approximately 250,000 distinct CDR3 sequences, 13% to 15% seen only once; the top ten take 9.5% to 13%. The material sequenced was blood, either unsorted or a sorted T cell fraction (not recorded which). Source of these receptors: a human donor who was either an allogeneic HSCT recipient or a stem cell or donor lymphocyte infusion donor (not recorded which). It is not recorded whose cells these are; they may come from a transplant donor. CDR3s include the opening cysteine and the closing phenylalanine or tryptophan. The D gene is left open where the match is weak. Clone sizes are given selectively: once, few, many, or a class where the clone is expanded.

TRBV11-2	TRBJ2-3	NA	NA	TGTGCCAGCAGCTTAGATCTCCCAGATACGCAGTATTTT	CASSLDLPDTQYF
TRBV20-1	TRBJ2-7	NA	many	TGCAGTGCTAGAGATTGGAGGGACCTAGACGAGCAGTACTTC	CSARDWRDLDEQYF
TRBV19	TRBJ2-1	NA	few	TGTGCCAGTAGTGCCGGGACAACCTACAATGAGCAGTTCTTC	CASSAGTTYNEQFF
TRBV20-1	TRBJ2-3	NA	many	TGCAGTGCTAGAGATTTTAAGCTAAGCACAGATACGCAGTATTTT	CSARDFKLSTDTQYF
TRBV5-1	TRBJ1-6	TRBD1	few	TGCGCCAGCAGCTTGGAATCTAGACAGGGGAATTCACCCCTCCACTTT	CASSLESRQGNSPLHF
TRBV6-1	TRBJ1-3	NA	NA	TGTGCCAGCAGTCAGGGACACCAACTCGGCAACACCATATATTTT	CASSQGHQLGNTIYF
TRBV7-8	TRBJ2-7	NA	few	TGTGCCAGCAGCTTAGTAAGGTCCCTTCAGATAAGCTCCTACGAGCAGTACTTC	CASSLVRSLQISSYEQYF
TRBV11-2	TRBJ1-1	NA	many	TGTGCCAGCGACCAGGGGTTGAACACTGAAGCTTTCTTT	CASDQGLNTEAFF
TRBV20-1	TRBJ1-1	NA	few	TGCAGTGCTCTCGACCAGTCAGGGAGGACTGAAGCTTTCTTT	CSALDQSGRTEAFF
TRBV5-6	TRBJ1-5	NA	NA	TGTGCCAGCAGCCGAAGCGGACAGCTTATTTCGGCTCAGCCCCAGCATTTT	CASSRSGQLISAQPQHF
TRBV5-4	TRBJ1-2	TRBD1	NA	TGTGCCAGCAGCTTGGAAGGGCGCCAAGGGGGCGCGGGGGGCTACACCTTC	CASSLEGRQGGAGGYTF
TRBV5-1	TRBJ2-5	NA	NA	TGCGCCAGCGCCGACCCCGGGTCCATGACCCAGTACTTC	CASADPGSMTQYF
TRBV29-1	TRBJ1-1	TRBD1	few	TGCAGCGTTGGGGGGGACAGGCGGAACACTGAAGCTTTCTTT	CSVGGDRRNTEAFF
TRBV12-3/TRBV12-4	TRBJ2-7	NA	many	TGTGCCAGCAGTTTAGGGGGGCAGGGGGGCTACGAGCAGTACTTC	CASSLGGQGGYEQYF
TRBV20-1	TRBJ2-2	NA	many	TGCAGTGCTAGAGTAATTGGGATGGAGAACACCGGGGAGCTGTTTTTT	CSARVIGMENTGELFF
TRBV7-9	TRBJ2-2	TRBD1	NA	TGTGCCAGCAGCACACAGGGGTTCACCGGGGAGCTGTTTTTT	CASSTQGFTGELFF
TRBV12-3/TRBV12-4	TRBJ2-1	TRBD2	NA	TGTGCCAGCACCGGATGGGGGTCGGGAGGGAACAATGAGCAGTTCTTC	CASTGWGSGGNNEQFF
TRBV5-5	TRBJ2-1	TRBD2	many	TGTGCCAGCATCCGTCCGGGAGGCCGTGACAATGAGCAGTTCTTC	CASIRPGGRDNEQFF
TRBV9	TRBJ2-1	NA	many	TGTGCCAGCAGCGTAGGGTCTAGCCAAAGCTCCTACAATGAGCAGTTCTTC	CASSVGSSQSSYNEQFF
TRBV4-3	TRBJ1-1	NA	NA	TGCGCCAGCAGCCAAGATGGCGGCAGGTTTCCCGCTGAAGCTTTCTTT	CASSQDGGRFPAEAFF
TRBV5-1	TRBJ1-3	NA	few	TGCGCCAGCAGAATCATGGCAGGGACGGGGGTCTCTGGAAACACCATATATTTT	CASRIMAGTGVSGNTIYF
TRBV6-2/TRBV6-3	TRBJ2-2	NA	few	TGTGCCAGCAGTTATAAACGTGGACGCAACGGGGAGCTGTTTTTT	CASSYKRGRNGELFF
TRBV2	TRBJ2-1	NA	many	TGTGCCAGCAGTGAAAGGCAGGCTAATGAGCAGTTCTTC	CASSERQANEQFF
TRBV20-1	TRBJ2-3	NA	few	TGCAGTGCCCGCCGGGCGGGGTTGGCAGATACGCAGTATTTT	CSARRAGLADTQYF
TRBV2	TRBJ2-3	NA	few	TGTGCCAGCAATCAGCGCAGCACAGATACGCAGTATTTT	CASNQRSTDTQYF
TRBV4-1	TRBJ2-1	TRBD2	many	TGCGCCAGCAGCCTGGGACTAGCGTCATACAATGAGCAGTTCTTC	CASSLGLASYNEQFF
TRBV7-6	TRBJ1-5	NA	NA	TGTGCCAGCAGTTTAGGGTACAGGGAACAGCCCCAGCATTTT	CASSLGYREQPQHF
TRBV19	TRBJ1-1	NA	NA	TGTGCCAGTAGTATAGTCGGGACGGCAAAGAACACTGAAGCTTTCTTT	CASSIVGTAKNTEAFF
TRBV2	TRBJ2-7	TRBD2	many	TGTGCCAGCAGTGGGGCGGGACTAGCGGGGTTCTACGAGCAGTACTTC	CASSGAGLAGFYEQYF
TRBV5-6	TRBJ2-3	TRBD2	once	TGTGCCAGCAGCCAGATGGATCTACTAGCGGGGAGCACAGATACGCAGTATTTT	CASSQMDLLAGSTDTQYF
TRBV4-3	TRBJ1-1	NA	many	TGCGCCAGCAGCCAAGTGGGAAAGGCTTTCTTT	CASSQVGKAFF
TRBV5-1	TRBJ2-5	TRBD2	few	TGCGCCAGCAGCCCGGAGGGACTAGCGGGAGGGCCGAAAAGATCAGAGACCCAGTACTTC	CASSPEGLAGGPKRSETQYF
TRBV6-5	TRBJ1-1	NA	NA	TGTGCCAGCAGCCAGGTGAACACTGAAGCTTTCTTT	CASSQVNTEAFF
TRBV7-9	TRBJ1-1	TRBD1	NA	TGTGCCAGCAGGCCGGCCGGGACAGGGGGCAGGCCTGAAGCTTTCTTT	CASRPAGTGGRPEAFF
TRBV20-1	TRBJ2-5	TRBD2	few	TGCAGTGCTAGAGATCCTAGCGGGACGGGAGAGACCCAGTACTTC	CSARDPSGTGETQYF
TRBV7-9	TRBJ1-2	NA	many	TGTGCCAGCAGCGAACGTGGGGGGCACTATGGCTACACCTTC	CASSERGGHYGYTF
TRBV20-1	TRBJ1-2	NA	many	TGCAGTGCTACCGCCCAACGAGAAGGCTACACCTTC	CSATAQREGYTF
TRBV14	TRBJ2-6	NA	NA	TGTGCCAGCAGCCCGAGACAGAACAGGGCCGGGGCCAACGTCCTGACTTTC	CASSPRQNRAGANVLTF
TRBV7-2	TRBJ2-2	TRBD2	few	TGTGCCAGCAGGCGATCCTCGACTAGCGGGAATTTTGGGGAGCTGTTTTTT	CASRRSSTSGNFGELFF
TRBV5-1	TRBJ2-5	NA	NA	TGCGCCAGCAGCTTGGTTTTGGGCAGCCAAGAGACCCAGTACTTC	CASSLVLGSQETQYF
TRBV9	TRBJ1-4	NA	NA	TGTGCCAGCAGCGTAAAGTGTAGGGAGGAAAAACTGTTTTTT	CASSVKCREEKLFF
TRBV12-3/TRBV12-4	TRBJ1-1	NA	NA	TGTGCCAGCAATCCGGCGGCGAACACTGAAGCTTTCTTT	CASNPAANTEAFF
TRBV6-1	TRBJ2-4	TRBD2	few	TGTGCCAGCAGCCCAAGCGGGGGGGCCGCAACCAAAAACATTCAGTACTTC	CASSPSGGAATKNIQYF
TRBV15	TRBJ2-5	NA	NA	TGTGCCACCAGCAGAGTGACGTTTCGGCAAGAGACCCAGTACTTC	CATSRVTFRQETQYF
TRBV20-1	TRBJ1-1	NA	few	TGCAGTGCCACCGGGACTGAGTCTTTTTGGAACACTGAAGCTTTCTTT	CSATGTESFWNTEAFF
TRBV2	TRBJ2-2	NA	NA	TGTGCCAGCAGTGATGCGGGACTGACGAACACCGGGGAGCTGTTTTTT	CASSDAGLTNTGELFF
TRBV5-1	TRBJ1-1	NA	many	TGCGCCAGCAGCGTGAGTCCTCAGGGGCTGAACACTGAAGCTTTCTTT	CASSVSPQGLNTEAFF
TRBV27	TRBJ2-2	TRBD2	few	TGTGCCAGCAGTTTACTTAGCGGGGTCACCGGGGAGCTGTTTTTT	CASSLLSGVTGELFF
TRBV20-1	TRBJ1-2	NA	many	TGCAGTGCTCTCCAGGCGGCGGGCTATGGCTACACCTTC	CSALQAAGYGYTF